This TCR beta chain was sequenced for a study of blood T cell repertoires in COVID-19. The overall study: The origin of the acute and convalescent COVID-19 samples was the United States, Italy and Spain. Nucleic acid was either cDNA or gDNA, and it came from T cells, B-cell-depleted T cells, or PBMCs.

Enrolled during active infection, Seattle patients were then followed longitudinally. The CDR3 spans 14 residues. The germline V and J ends were trimmed by 1 base and 2 bases, with 6 bases remaining between them. Germline assignment: CDR1 SGHNT and CDR2 YENEEA. Original handling: Reference gene primer amplification gave nucleated cell count estimates. The table came from immunoSEQ multiplex PCR; TCRdb's copy has only in-frame clones and leaves some out. V, J and clone size reflect that table, while D and trimming were determined from the DNA. The sample has roughly 500,000 clones; about 88% are singletons.

The source material was peripheral blood. This rearrangement joins TRBV11-3 to TRBJ2-1; D is ambiguous. The receptor comes from a man between 18 and 29 years old with COVID-19, enrolled during active disease. CDR3 in amino acids: CASSLGGTYNEQFF. The CDR3, as DNA: TGTGCCAGCAGCTTAGGTGGCACCTACAATGAGCAGTTCTTC.